These T cell receptor beta chains were read from a single sample in a study of shared clonotypes between healthy human individuals. Profiled with immunoSEQ multiplex PCR; TCRdb holds only in-frame clones, not every one. Counted here are about 820,000 clones, 85% to 95% occurring once; the ten biggest clones make up 20% to 30%. Sequences were obtained from naive CD8+ T cells sorted from blood. The source of these receptors is a man aged 25 to 40 in good health. The CDR3 runs from the conserved cysteine through the conserved F or W. A D gene is named only where the DNA matches it firmly. Not all rows give a size; the values are once, few, many and, for expanded clones, a class.

abundance: NA
d_gene: TRBD1
v_gene: TRBV4-2
j_gene: TRBJ1-5
CDR3aa: CASSQVKGRGHSNQPQHF
CDR3nt: TGTGCCAGCAGCCAAGTTAAGGGCAGGGGGCATAGCAATCAGCCCCAGCATTTT

abundance: NA
d_gene: TRBD1
v_gene: TRBV7-2
j_gene: TRBJ2-3
CDR3aa: CASSLRDRPTDTQYF
CDR3nt: TGTGCCAGCAGCTTACGGGACAGGCCCACAGATACGCAGTATTTT

abundance: once
d_gene: TRBD1
v_gene: TRBV25-1
j_gene: TRBJ2-3
CDR3aa: CASSLQGTGDADTQYF
CDR3nt: TGTGCCAGCAGTCTGCAAGGGACAGGGGACGCAGATACGCAGTATTTT

abundance: NA
d_gene: NA
v_gene: TRBV6-1
j_gene: TRBJ2-2
CDR3aa: CASSESQGLAGELFF
CDR3nt: TGTGCCAGCAGTGAATCCCAGGGGTTGGCCGGGGAGCTGTTTTTT

abundance: NA
d_gene: NA
v_gene: TRBV11-2
j_gene: TRBJ2-7
CDR3aa: CASSPLTGSHEQYF
CDR3nt: TGTGCCAGCAGCCCGCTCACAGGGAGCCACGAGCAGTACTTC

abundance: NA
d_gene: TRBD1
v_gene: TRBV5-6
j_gene: TRBJ1-1
CDR3aa: CASRQTGGIEAFF
CDR3nt: TGTGCCAGCAGGCAAACAGGGGGAATCGAAGCTTTCTTT

abundance: NA
d_gene: TRBD2
v_gene: TRBV19
j_gene: TRBJ2-1
CDR3aa: CASSLGLGSYNEQFF
CDR3nt: TGTGCCAGTAGCTTGGGACTAGGCTCCTACAATGAGCAGTTCTTC

abundance: NA
d_gene: NA
v_gene: TRBV5-1
j_gene: TRBJ2-7
CDR3aa: CASSSVQGSYEQYF
CDR3nt: TGCGCCAGCAGCTCAGTCCAGGGCTCCTACGAGCAGTACTTC

abundance: NA
d_gene: TRBD1
v_gene: TRBV4-3
j_gene: TRBJ2-3
CDR3aa: CASSQGGQGETDTQYF
CDR3nt: TGCGCCAGCAGCCAAGGGGGACAGGGGGAGACAGATACGCAGTATTTT

abundance: NA
d_gene: TRBD1
v_gene: TRBV5-1
j_gene: TRBJ1-1
CDR3aa: CASSLGQGRGQGSEAFF
CDR3nt: TGCGCCAGCAGCTTGGGACAGGGGCGGGGGCAGGGGTCTGAAGCTTTCTTT

abundance: NA
d_gene: NA
v_gene: TRBV10-3
j_gene: TRBJ2-3
CDR3aa: CAIYSGFGSTDTQYF
CDR3nt: TGTGCCATATATAGCGGATTCGGGAGCACAGATACGCAGTATTTT

abundance: NA
d_gene: NA
v_gene: TRBV25-1
j_gene: TRBJ1-3
CDR3aa: CASSGYKELSGNTIYF
CDR3nt: TGTGCCAGCAGTGGCTACAAGGAACTCTCTGGAAACACCATATATTTT

abundance: NA
d_gene: NA
v_gene: TRBV4-3
j_gene: TRBJ2-7
CDR3aa: CASSQDFPLGTYEQYF
CDR3nt: TGCGCCAGCAGCCAAGATTTCCCCCTTGGAACCTACGAGCAGTACTTC

abundance: NA
d_gene: TRBD2
v_gene: TRBV13
j_gene: TRBJ2-1
CDR3aa: CASSPGDPAGGLFF
CDR3nt: TGTGCCAGCAGCCCCGGGGATCCGGCGGGAGGGCTGTTCTTC

abundance: NA
d_gene: NA
v_gene: TRBV7-9
j_gene: TRBJ1-1
CDR3aa: CASSLVGGGTNTEAFF
CDR3nt: TGTGCCAGCAGCTTAGTGGGTGGGGGAACCAACACTGAAGCTTTCTTT

abundance: NA
d_gene: NA
v_gene: TRBV6-5
j_gene: TRBJ2-5
CDR3aa: CASSYKGETQYF
CDR3nt: TGTGCCAGCAGTTACAAGGGAGAGACCCAGTACTTC

abundance: NA
d_gene: NA
v_gene: TRBV4-3
j_gene: TRBJ2-3
CDR3aa: CASSPYRATNPPDTQYF
CDR3nt: TGCGCCAGCAGCCCTTATCGGGCTACCAACCCACCAGATACGCAGTATTTT

abundance: NA
d_gene: TRBD2
v_gene: TRBV28
j_gene: TRBJ2-2
CDR3aa: CASTLFWTSGPNTGELFF
CDR3nt: TGTGCCAGCACTCTTTTCTGGACTAGCGGGCCGAACACCGGGGAGCTGTTTTTT

abundance: NA
d_gene: NA
v_gene: TRBV27
j_gene: TRBJ2-2
CDR3aa: CASNKWDGTGELFF
CDR3nt: TGTGCCAGCAACAAGTGGGACGGGACCGGGGAGCTGTTTTTT

abundance: NA
d_gene: TRBD2
v_gene: TRBV6-1
j_gene: TRBJ2-7
CDR3aa: CASRASGYYEQYF
CDR3nt: TGTGCCAGCAGGGCTAGCGGGTATTACGAGCAGTACTTC

abundance: NA
d_gene: TRBD2
v_gene: TRBV15
j_gene: TRBJ2-7
CDR3aa: CATSRERGRAWEQYF
CDR3nt: TGTGCCACCAGCAGAGAGCGCGGGAGAGCTTGGGAGCAGTACTTC

abundance: NA
d_gene: NA
v_gene: TRBV27
j_gene: TRBJ2-7
CDR3aa: CASSLFRSYEQYF
CDR3nt: TGTGCCAGCAGTTTATTTAGGTCCTACGAGCAGTACTTC

abundance: NA
d_gene: TRBD1
v_gene: TRBV18
j_gene: TRBJ1-1
CDR3aa: CASSSARDRVEAFF
CDR3nt: TGTGCCAGCTCTTCGGCCCGGGACAGAGTCGAAGCTTTCTTT

abundance: NA
d_gene: NA
v_gene: TRBV11-2
j_gene: TRBJ2-2
CDR3aa: CASSLVGPGELFF
CDR3nt: TGTGCCAGCAGCTTAGTGGGGCCCGGGGAGCTGTTTTTT

abundance: NA
d_gene: NA
v_gene: TRBV30
j_gene: TRBJ2-7
CDR3aa: CAWSYGTYEQYF
CDR3nt: TGTGCCTGGAGCTACGGCACCTACGAGCAGTACTTC

abundance: NA
d_gene: TRBD2
v_gene: TRBV27
j_gene: TRBJ2-3
CDR3aa: CASSLLRENTDTQYF
CDR3nt: TGTGCCAGCAGTTTATTGCGGGAGAACACAGATACGCAGTATTTT

abundance: NA
d_gene: NA
v_gene: TRBV11-3
j_gene: TRBJ2-1
CDR3aa: CASSLVLSNEQFF
CDR3nt: TGTGCCAGCAGCTTAGTTTTGTCAAATGAGCAGTTCTTC

abundance: NA
d_gene: NA
v_gene: TRBV10-1
j_gene: TRBJ2-3
CDR3aa: CATQASSSTDTQYF
CDR3nt: TGCGCCACCCAAGCGTCCAGTAGCACAGATACGCAGTATTTT

abundance: NA
d_gene: NA
v_gene: TRBV7-9
j_gene: TRBJ2-5
CDR3aa: CASSLTGSPQETQYF
CDR3nt: TGTGCCAGCAGCTTAACGGGGTCCCCCCAAGAGACCCAGTACTTC

abundance: NA
d_gene: NA
v_gene: TRBV7-6
j_gene: TRBJ2-1
CDR3aa: CASRVYDRGSTYNEQFF
CDR3nt: TGTGCCAGCAGGGTATACGATAGGGGAAGTACTTACAATGAGCAGTTCTTC

abundance: NA
d_gene: NA
v_gene: TRBV9
j_gene: TRBJ2-7
CDR3aa: CASSVSDYEQYF
CDR3nt: TGTGCCAGCAGCGTATCCGATTACGAGCAGTACTTC

abundance: NA
d_gene: TRBD2
v_gene: TRBV5-5
j_gene: TRBJ2-7
CDR3aa: CASSLGLAEAYEQYF
CDR3nt: TGTGCCAGCAGCTTGGGACTAGCGGAGGCCTACGAGCAGTACTTC

abundance: NA
d_gene: TRBD1
v_gene: TRBV13
j_gene: TRBJ2-1
CDR3aa: CASSLGQGVYNEQFF
CDR3nt: TGTGCCAGCAGCTTGGGACAGGGGGTGTACAATGAGCAGTTCTTC

abundance: NA
d_gene: NA
v_gene: TRBV4-1
j_gene: TRBJ2-7
CDR3aa: CASSHGAQFEQYF
CDR3nt: TGCGCCAGCAGCCATGGGGCGCAATTCGAGCAGTACTTC

abundance: NA
d_gene: NA
v_gene: TRBV28
j_gene: TRBJ2-1
CDR3aa: CASSLLEGRDNEQFF
CDR3nt: TGTGCCAGCAGTTTATTGGAGGGCCGAGACAATGAGCAGTTCTTC

abundance: once
d_gene: NA
v_gene: TRBV21-1
j_gene: TRBJ2-1
CDR3aa: CASSKAVTSGNNEQFF
CDR3nt: TGTGCCAGCAGCAAAGCGGTCACTAGCGGGAACAATGAGCAGTTCTTC

abundance: NA
d_gene: TRBD2
v_gene: TRBV2
j_gene: TRBJ2-1
CDR3aa: CASSELPGTTNNEQFF
CDR3nt: TGTGCCAGCAGTGAACTGCCCGGGACTACAAACAATGAGCAGTTCTTC

abundance: NA
d_gene: TRBD2
v_gene: TRBV5-1
j_gene: TRBJ2-1
CDR3aa: CASSLSLAGDNEQFF
CDR3nt: TGCGCCAGCAGCTTGTCGCTAGCGGGAGACAATGAGCAGTTCTTC

abundance: NA
d_gene: NA
v_gene: TRBV2
j_gene: TRBJ2-1
CDR3aa: CASTLGVLSNEQFF
CDR3nt: TGTGCCAGCACCCTGGGGGTACTGAGCAATGAGCAGTTCTTC

abundance: NA
d_gene: TRBD1
v_gene: TRBV7-9
j_gene: TRBJ2-2
CDR3aa: CASSGTVMNTGELFF
CDR3nt: TGTGCCAGCTCTGGGACAGTCATGAACACCGGGGAGCTGTTTTTT

abundance: NA
d_gene: TRBD2
v_gene: TRBV2
j_gene: TRBJ2-3
CDR3aa: CASKSTSGNADTQYF
CDR3nt: TGTGCCAGTAAATCGACTAGCGGGAATGCGGATACGCAGTATTTT

abundance: NA
d_gene: NA
v_gene: TRBV4-1
j_gene: TRBJ2-7
CDR3aa: CASSQTGNPYEQYF
CDR3nt: TGCGCCAGCAGCCAAACGGGAAATCCCTACGAGCAGTACTTC